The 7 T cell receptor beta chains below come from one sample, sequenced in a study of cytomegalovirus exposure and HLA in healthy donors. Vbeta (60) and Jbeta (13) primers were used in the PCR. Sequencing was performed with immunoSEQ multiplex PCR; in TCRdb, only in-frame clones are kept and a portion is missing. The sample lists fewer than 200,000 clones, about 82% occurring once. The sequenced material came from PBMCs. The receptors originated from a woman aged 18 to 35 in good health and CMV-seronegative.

CDR3 region: CASSSSGGVYNEQFF. CDR3 bases: TGTGCCAGCAGCTCTAGCGGCGGGGTATACAATGAGCAGTTCTTC. The chain carries TRBV7-2 and TRBJ2-1; 7 nucleotides align to TRBD2. The CDR3 runs to 15 residues. CDR1 and CDR2 from the germline V gene are SGHTA and FQGNSA. J lost 4 bases, V lost 4 bases, and 7 bases had no gene match. Filled out from reference TRBV7-2 and TRBJ2-1, the complete variable domain reads GAGVSQSPSNKVTEKGKDVELRCDPISGHTALYWYRQSLGQGLEFLIYFQGNSAPDKSGLPSDRFSAERTGGSVSTLTIQRTQQEDSAVYLCASSSSGGVYNEQFFGPGTRLTVL.

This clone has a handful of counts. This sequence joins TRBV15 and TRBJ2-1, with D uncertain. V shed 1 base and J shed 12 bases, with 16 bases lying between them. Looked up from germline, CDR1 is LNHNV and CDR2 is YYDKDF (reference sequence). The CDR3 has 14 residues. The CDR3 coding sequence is TGTGCCACCAGCAGAGCCGTGCCCGGCCGCGGGCAGTTCTTC. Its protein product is CATSRAVPGRGQFF.

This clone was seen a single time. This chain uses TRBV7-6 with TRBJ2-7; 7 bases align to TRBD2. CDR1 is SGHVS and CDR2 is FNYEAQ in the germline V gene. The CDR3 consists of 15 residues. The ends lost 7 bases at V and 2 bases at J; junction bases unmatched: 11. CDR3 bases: TGTGCCAGCACCAAGGAGGCTAGCGGAACCTACGAGCAGTACTTC. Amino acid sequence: CASTKEASGTYEQYF.

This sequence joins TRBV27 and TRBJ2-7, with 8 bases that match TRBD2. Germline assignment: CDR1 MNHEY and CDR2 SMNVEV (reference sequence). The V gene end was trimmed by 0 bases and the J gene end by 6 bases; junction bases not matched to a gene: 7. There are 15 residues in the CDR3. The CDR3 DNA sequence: TGTGCCAGCAGTTTATCTAGCGGGGAAGGCTTCGAGCAGTACTTC. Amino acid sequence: CASSLSSGEGFEQYF.

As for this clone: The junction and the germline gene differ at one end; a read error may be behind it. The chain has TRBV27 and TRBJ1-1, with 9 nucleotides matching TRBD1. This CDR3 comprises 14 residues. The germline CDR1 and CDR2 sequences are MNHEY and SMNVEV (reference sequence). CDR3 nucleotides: TGTGCCAGCAGCTTATTCAGGACAGGGGTAGAAGCTTTCTTT. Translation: CASSLFRTGVEAFF.

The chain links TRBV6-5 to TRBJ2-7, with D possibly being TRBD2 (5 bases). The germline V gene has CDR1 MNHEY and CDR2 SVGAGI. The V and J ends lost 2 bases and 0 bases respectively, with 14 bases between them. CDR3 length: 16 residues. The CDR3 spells CASSYQAVKSSYEQYF. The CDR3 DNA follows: TGTGCCAGCAGTTACCAAGCGGTAAAAAGCTCCTACGAGCAGTACTTC.

The CDR3 bases are TGTGCCAGCAGTGAAGCGCAGGGGCGACTCTATGGCTACACCTTC. Residues: CASSEAQGRLYGYTF. This rearrangement joins TRBV6-1 to TRBJ1-2; tentatively, D is TRBD1 (6 bases). Trimming pared 0 bases from V and 4 bases from J, leaving 12 bases between. CDR3 size: 15 residues. In germline, CDR1 is MNHNS, CDR2 SASEGT.